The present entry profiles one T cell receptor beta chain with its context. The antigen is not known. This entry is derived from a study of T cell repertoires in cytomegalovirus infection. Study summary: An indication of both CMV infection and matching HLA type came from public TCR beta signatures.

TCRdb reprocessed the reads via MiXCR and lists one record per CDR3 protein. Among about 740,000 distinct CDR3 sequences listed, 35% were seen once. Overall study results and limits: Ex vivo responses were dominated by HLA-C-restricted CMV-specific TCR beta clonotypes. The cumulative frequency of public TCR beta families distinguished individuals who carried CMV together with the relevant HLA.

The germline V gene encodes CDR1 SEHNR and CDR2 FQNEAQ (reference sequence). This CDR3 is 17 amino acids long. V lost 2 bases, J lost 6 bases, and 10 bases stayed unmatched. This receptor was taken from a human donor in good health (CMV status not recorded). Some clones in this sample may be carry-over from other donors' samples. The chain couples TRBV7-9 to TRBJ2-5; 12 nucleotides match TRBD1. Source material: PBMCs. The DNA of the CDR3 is TGTGCCAGCAGCTTAACACCCGGGACAGGGGGCGGGAAGACCCAGTACTTC. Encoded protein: CASSLTPGTGGGKTQYF.